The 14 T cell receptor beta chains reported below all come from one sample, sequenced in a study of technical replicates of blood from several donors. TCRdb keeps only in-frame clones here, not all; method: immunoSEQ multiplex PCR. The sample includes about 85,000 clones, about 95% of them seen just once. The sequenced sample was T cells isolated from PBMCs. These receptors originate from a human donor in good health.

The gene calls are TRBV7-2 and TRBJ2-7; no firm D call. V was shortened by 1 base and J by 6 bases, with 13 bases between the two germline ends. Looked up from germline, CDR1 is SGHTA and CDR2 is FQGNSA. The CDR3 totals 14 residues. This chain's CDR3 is CASSLVSLRSEQYF. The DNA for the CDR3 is TGTGCCAGCAGCTTAGTTTCCTTACGGAGCGAGCAGTACTTC.

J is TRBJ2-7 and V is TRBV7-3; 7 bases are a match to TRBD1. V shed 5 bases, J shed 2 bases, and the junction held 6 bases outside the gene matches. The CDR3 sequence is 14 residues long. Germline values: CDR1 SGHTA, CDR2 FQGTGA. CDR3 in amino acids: CASSPRQGPYEQYF. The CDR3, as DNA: TGTGCCAGCAGCCCAAGACAGGGTCCCTACGAGCAGTACTTC.

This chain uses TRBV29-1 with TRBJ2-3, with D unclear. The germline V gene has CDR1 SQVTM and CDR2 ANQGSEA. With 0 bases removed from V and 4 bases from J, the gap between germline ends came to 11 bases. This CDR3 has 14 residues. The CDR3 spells CSVEDGWAADTQYF. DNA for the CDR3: TGCAGCGTTGAAGATGGTTGGGCCGCAGATACGCAGTATTTT.

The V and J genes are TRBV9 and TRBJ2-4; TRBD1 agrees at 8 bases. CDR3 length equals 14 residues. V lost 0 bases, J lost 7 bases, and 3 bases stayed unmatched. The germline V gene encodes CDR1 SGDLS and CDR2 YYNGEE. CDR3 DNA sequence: TGTGCCAGCAGCGTAGGGACAGGGTTTAACATTCAGTACTTC. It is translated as CASSVGTGFNIQYF.

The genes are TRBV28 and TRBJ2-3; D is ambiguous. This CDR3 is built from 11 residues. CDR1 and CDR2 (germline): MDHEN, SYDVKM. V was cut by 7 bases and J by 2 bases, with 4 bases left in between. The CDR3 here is CASTFTDTQYF. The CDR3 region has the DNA TGTGCCAGCACCTTCACAGATACGCAGTATTTT.

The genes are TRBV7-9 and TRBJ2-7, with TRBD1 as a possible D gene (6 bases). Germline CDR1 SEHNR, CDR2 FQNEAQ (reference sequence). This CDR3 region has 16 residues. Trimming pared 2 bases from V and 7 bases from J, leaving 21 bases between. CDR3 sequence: CASSLRTGEGQREQYF. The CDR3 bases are TGTGCCAGCAGCTTACGCACAGGAGAAGGACAGCGAGAGCAGTACTTC.

The CDR3 spells CASVPLGTSGYTF. The CDR3 nucleotides read TGTGCTAGTGTCCCGCTGGGGACAAGTGGCTACACCTTC. J is TRBJ1-2 and V is TRBV12-5, with a weak D call TRBD1 (6 bases). V was shortened by 7 bases and J by 7 bases, with 16 bases between the two germline ends. CDR1 LGHNT and CDR2 FRNRAP come from the germline V gene. The CDR3 covers 13 residues.

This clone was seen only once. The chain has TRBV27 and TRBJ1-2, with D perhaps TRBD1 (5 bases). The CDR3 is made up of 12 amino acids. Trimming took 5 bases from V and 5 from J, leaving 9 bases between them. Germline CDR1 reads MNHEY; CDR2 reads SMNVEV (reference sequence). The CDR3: CASSPDSYGYTF. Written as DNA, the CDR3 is TGTGCCAGCAGTCCAGACAGTTATGGCTACACCTTC.

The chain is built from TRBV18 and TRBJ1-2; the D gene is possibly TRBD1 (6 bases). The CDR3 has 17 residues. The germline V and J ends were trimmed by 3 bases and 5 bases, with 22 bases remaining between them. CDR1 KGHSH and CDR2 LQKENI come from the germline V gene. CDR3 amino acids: CASSPDEFGTGTYGYTF. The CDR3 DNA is TGTGCCAGCTCACCGGACGAATTTGGGACCGGGACATATGGCTACACCTTC.

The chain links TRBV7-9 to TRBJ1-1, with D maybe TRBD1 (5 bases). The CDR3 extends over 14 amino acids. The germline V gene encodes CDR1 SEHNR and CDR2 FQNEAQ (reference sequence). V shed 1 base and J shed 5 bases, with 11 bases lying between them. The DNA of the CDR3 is TGTGCCAGCAGCTTAGAACAGGCCGGGACTGAAGCTTTCTTT. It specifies CASSLEQAGTEAFF.

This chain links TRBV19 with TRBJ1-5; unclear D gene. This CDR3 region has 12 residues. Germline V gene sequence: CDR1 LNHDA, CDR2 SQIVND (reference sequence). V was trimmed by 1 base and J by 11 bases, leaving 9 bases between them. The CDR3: CASSIVSGSQHF. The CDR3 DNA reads TGTGCCAGTAGTATAGTCAGCGGGTCCCAGCATTTT.

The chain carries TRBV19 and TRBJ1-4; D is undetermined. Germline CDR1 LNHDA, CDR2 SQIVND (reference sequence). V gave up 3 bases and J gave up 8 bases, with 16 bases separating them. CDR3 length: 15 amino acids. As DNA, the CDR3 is TGTGCCAGTAGTATTGGGCTGGTAGGGAGCGAAAAACTGTTTTTT. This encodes CASSIGLVGSEKLFF.

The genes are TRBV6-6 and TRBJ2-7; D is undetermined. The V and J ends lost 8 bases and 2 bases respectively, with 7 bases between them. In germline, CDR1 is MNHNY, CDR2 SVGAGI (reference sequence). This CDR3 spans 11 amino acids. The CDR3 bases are TGTGCCAGCTCTACAGCCTACGAGCAGTACTTC. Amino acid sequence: CASSTAYEQYF.

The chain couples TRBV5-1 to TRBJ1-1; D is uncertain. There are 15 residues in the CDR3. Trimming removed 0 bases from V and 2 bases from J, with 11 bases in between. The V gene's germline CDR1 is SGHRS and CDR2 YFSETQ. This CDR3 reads CASSLVPGYNTEAFF. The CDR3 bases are TGCGCCAGCAGCTTGGTACCAGGCTATAACACTGAAGCTTTCTTT.